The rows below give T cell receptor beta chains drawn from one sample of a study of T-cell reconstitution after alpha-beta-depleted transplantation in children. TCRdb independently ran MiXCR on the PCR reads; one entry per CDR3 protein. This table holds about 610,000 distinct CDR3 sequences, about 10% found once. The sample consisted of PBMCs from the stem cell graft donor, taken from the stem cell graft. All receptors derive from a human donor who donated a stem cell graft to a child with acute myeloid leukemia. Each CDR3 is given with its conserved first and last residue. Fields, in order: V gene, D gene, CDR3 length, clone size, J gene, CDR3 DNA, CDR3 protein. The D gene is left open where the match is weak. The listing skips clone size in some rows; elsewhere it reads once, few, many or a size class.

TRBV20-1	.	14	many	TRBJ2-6	TGCAGTGCTGGAAACCAACCTGGGGCCAACGTCCTGACTTTC	CSAGNQPGANVLTF
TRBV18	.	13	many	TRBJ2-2	TGTGCCAGCTCACCTATGCACGTCGGGGAGCTGTTTTTT	CASSPMHVGELFF
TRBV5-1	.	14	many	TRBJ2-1	TGCGCCAGCAGCATCGAGGCGGGGAGGAATGAGCAGTTCTTC	CASSIEAGRNEQFF
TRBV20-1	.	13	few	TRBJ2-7	TGCAGTGCTAGATGGCCTATCTCCTACGAGCAGTACTTC	CSARWPISYEQYF
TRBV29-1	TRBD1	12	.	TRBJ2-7	TGCAGCGCCACGACAGGGGGCGACGAGCAGTACTTC	CSATTGGDEQYF
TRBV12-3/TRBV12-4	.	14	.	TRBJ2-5	TGTGCCAGCAGCCAAACAGGGATGTGGGAGACCCAGTACTTC	CASSQTGMWETQYF
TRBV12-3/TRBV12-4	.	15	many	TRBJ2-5	TGTGCCAGCAGAGTAGCGGCTAGCGAGGAGGAGACCCAGTACTTC	CASRVAASEEETQYF
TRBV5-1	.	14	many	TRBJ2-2	TGCGCCAGCAGGCCAACAGGGTCCACCGGGGAGCTGTTTTTT	CASRPTGSTGELFF
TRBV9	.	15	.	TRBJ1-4	TGTGCCAGCAGCGCCCACGCTTCAACTAATGAAAAACTGTTTTTT	CASSAHASTNEKLFF
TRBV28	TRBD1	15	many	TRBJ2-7	TGTGCCAGCAGACCCGGGACAGGGGGCTCTTACGAGCAGTACTTC	CASRPGTGGSYEQYF
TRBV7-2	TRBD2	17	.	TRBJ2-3	TGTGCCAGCAGCTTAAGAAGTTTAGCGGGAGTGTTGAATACGCAGTATTTT	CASSLRSLAGVLNTQYF
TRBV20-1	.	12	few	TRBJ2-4	TGCAGTGCTAGGACAGGTGGCAACATTCAGTACTTC	CSARTGGNIQYF
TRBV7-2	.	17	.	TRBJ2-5	TGTGCCAGCAGCCTACAAGGCCCGGGAGACATCCAAGAGACCCAGTACTTC	CASSLQGPGDIQETQYF
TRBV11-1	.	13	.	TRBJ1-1	TGTGCCAGCAGCTTAAGCGGGATGAATGAAGCTTTCTTT	CASSLSGMNEAFF
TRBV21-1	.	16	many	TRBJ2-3	TGTGCCAGCAGCAAAGGCAGCGGCGACGGCACAGATACGCAGTATTTT	CASSKGSGDGTDTQYF
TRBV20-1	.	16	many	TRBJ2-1	TGCAGTGCTATGGTTAGTGGCCTAGGATCCTACAATGAGCAGTTCTTC	CSAMVSGLGSYNEQFF
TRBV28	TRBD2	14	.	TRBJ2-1	TGTGCCAGCACCACTAGCGCGGATTACAATGAGCAGTTCTTC	CASTTSADYNEQFF
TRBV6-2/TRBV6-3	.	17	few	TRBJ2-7	TGTGCCAGCAGCTCTTCGGGACAAATTTTAATAGCGGCCGAGCAGTACTTC	CASSSSGQILIAAEQYF
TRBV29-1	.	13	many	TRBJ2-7	TGCAGCGTGACGGACACACTGTCCTACGAGCAGTACTTC	CSVTDTLSYEQYF
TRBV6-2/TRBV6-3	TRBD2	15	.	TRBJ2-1	TGTGCCAGCAGTTACTTTGGGACTAGTTCGTATGAGCAGTTCTTC	CASSYFGTSSYEQFF